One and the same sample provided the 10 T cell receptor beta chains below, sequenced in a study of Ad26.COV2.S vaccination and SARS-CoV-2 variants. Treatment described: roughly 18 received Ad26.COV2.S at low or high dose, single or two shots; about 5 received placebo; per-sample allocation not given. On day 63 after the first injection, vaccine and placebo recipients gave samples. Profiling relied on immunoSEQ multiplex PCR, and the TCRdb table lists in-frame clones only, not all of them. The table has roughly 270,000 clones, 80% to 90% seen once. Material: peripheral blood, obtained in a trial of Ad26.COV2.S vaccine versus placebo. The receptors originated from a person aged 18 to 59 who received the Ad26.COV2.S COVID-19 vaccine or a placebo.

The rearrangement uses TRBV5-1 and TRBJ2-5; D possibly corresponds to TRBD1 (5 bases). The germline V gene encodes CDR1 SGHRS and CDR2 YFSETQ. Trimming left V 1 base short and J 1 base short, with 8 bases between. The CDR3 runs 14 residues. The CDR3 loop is CASSLLQGQETQYF. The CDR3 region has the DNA TGCGCCAGCAGCTTGCTGCAGGGCCAAGAGACCCAGTACTTC.

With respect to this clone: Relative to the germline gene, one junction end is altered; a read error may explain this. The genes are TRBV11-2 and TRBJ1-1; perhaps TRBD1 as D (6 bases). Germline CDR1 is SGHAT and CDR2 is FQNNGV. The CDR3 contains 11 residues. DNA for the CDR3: TGTGCCAGCAGCGTCCGGGACATGCACCTATTT. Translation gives CASSVRDMHLF.

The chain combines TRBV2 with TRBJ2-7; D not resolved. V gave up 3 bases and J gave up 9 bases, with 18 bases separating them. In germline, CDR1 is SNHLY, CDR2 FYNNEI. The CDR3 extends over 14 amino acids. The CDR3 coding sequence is TGTGCCAGCAGTGACGCGGTCGGAGCTATTGTGCAGTACTTC. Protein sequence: CASSDAVGAIVQYF.

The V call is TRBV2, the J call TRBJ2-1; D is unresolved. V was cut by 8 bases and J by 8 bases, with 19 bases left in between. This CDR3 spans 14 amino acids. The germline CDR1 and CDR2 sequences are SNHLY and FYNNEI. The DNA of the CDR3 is TGTGCCAGCGCGCGGCCCCTAGGCGGCGATGAGCAGTTCTTC. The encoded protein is CASARPLGGDEQFF. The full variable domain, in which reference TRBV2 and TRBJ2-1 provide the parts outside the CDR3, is EPEVTQTPSHQVTQMGQEVILRCVPISNHLYFYWYRQILGQKVEFLVSFYNNEISEKSEIFDDQFSVERPDGSNFTLKIRSTKLEDSAMYFCASARPLGGDEQFFGPGTRLTVL.

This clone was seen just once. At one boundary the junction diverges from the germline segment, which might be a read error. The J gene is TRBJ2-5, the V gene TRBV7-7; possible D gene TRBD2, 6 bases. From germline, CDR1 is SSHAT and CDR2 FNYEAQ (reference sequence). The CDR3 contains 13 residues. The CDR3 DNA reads TGTGCTAGCAGCTTAGCGGTCGTAGAGACCCAGTACTTC. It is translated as CASSLAVVETQYF.

CDR3 in amino acids: CASSSGTAYGYTF. CDR3 nucleotide sequence: TGTGCCAGCAGCTCCGGGACAGCCTATGGCTACACCTTC. This chain uses TRBV11-2 with TRBJ1-2, with 7 nucleotides matching TRBD1. From germline, CDR1 is SGHAT and CDR2 FQNNGV. Trimming took 4 bases from V and 4 from J; bases not matched to a gene: 3. The CDR3 is 13 amino acids.

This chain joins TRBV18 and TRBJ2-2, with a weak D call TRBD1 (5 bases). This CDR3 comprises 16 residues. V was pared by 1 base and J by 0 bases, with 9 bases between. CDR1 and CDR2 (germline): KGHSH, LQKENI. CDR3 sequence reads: CASSPLGAANTGELFF. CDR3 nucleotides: TGTGCCAGCTCACCACTAGGGGCGGCGAACACCGGGGAGCTGTTTTTT.

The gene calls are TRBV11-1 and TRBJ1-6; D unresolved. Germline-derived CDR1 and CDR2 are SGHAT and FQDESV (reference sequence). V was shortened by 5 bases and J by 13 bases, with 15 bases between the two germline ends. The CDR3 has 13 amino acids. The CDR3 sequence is CASSLRQADPLHF. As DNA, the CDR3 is TGTGCCAGCAGCCTCCGCCAGGCAGATCCCCTCCACTTT. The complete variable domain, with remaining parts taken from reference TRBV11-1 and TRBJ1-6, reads EAEVAQSPRYKITEKSQAVAFWCDPISGHATLYWYRQILGQGPELLVQFQDESVVDDSQLPKDRFSAERLKGVDSTLKIQPAELGDSAMYLCASSLRQADPLHFGNGTRLTVT.

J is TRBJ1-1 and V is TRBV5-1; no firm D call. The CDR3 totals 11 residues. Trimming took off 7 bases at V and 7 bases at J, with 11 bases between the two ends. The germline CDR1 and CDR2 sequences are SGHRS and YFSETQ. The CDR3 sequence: CASWSLGEAFF. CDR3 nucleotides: TGCGCCAGCTGGTCTTTGGGTGAAGCTTTCTTT. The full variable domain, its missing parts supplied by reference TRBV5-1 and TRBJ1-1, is KAGVTQTPRYLIKTRGQQVTLSCSPISGHRSVSWYQQTPGQGLQFLFEYFSETQRNKGNFPGRFSGRQFSNSRSEMNVSTLELGDSALYLCASWSLGEAFFGQGTRLTVV.

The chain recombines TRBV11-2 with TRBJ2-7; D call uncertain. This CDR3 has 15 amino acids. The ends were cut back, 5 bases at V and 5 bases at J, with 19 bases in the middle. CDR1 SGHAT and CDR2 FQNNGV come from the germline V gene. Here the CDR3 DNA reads TGTGCCAGCAGCCTGGACGGATCCCCGCTAGACGAGCAGTACTTC. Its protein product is CASSLDGSPLDEQYF.